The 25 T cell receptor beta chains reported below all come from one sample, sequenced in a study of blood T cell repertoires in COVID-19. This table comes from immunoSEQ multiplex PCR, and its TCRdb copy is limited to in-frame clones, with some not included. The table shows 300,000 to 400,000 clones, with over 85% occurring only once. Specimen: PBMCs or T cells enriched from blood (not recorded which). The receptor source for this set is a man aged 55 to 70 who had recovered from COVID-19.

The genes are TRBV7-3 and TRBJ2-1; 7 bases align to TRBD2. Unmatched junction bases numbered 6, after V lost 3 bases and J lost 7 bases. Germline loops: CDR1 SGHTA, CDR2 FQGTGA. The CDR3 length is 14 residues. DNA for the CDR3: TGTGCCAGCAGCTTTGGCGGGAGCTTTAATGAGCAGTTCTTC. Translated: CASSFGGSFNEQFF.

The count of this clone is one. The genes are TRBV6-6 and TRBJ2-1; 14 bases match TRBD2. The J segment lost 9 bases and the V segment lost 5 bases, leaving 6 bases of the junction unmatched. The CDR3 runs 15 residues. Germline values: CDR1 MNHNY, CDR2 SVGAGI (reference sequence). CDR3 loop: CASSKTSGREGEQFF. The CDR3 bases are TGTGCCAGCAGTAAGACTAGCGGGAGGGAGGGTGAGCAGTTCTTC.

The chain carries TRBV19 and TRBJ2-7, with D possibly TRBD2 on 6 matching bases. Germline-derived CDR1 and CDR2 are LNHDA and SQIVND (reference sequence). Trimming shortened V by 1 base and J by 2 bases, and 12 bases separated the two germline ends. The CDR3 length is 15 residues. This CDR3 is CASSIGGGSPYEQYF. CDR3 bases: TGTGCCAGTAGTATAGGAGGAGGGTCCCCCTACGAGCAGTACTTC.

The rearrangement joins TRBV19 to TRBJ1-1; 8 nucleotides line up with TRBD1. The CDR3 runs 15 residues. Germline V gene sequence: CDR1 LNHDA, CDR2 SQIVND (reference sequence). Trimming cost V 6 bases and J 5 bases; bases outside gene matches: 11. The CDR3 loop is CASRTGVITGTEAFF. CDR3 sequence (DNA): TGTGCCAGTAGGACAGGGGTGATAACGGGGACTGAAGCTTTCTTT.

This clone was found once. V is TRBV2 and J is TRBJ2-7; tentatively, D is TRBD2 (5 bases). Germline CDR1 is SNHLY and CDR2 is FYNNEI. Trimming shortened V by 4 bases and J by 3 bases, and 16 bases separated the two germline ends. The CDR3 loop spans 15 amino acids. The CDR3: CASSGTGVDIYEQYF. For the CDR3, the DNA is TGTGCCAGCAGTGGAACCGGGGTCGACATCTACGAGCAGTACTTC.

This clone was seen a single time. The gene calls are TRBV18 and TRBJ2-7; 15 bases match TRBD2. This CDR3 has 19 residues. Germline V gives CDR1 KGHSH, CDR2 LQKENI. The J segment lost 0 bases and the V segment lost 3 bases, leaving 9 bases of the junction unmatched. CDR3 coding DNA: TGTGCCAGCTCACCTGGGGGACTAGCGGGAGGCCGGAGCTCCTACGAGCAGTACTTC. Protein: CASSPGGLAGGRSSYEQYF.

As DNA, the CDR3 is TGTGCCATCAGAAACGGACAGTCTGAAGCTTTCTTT. This gives the protein CAIRNGQSEAFF. The rearrangement joins TRBV10-3 to TRBJ1-1, with D perhaps matching TRBD1 (6 bases). The CDR3 covers 12 residues. The V end was cut by 6 bases, the J end by 6 bases, with 11 bases between. Germline loops: CDR1 ENHRY, CDR2 SYGVKD.

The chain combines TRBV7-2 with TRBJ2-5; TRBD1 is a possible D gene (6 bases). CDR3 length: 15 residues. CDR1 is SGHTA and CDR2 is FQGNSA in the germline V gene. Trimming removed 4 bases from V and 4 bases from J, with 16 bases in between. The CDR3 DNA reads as TGTGCCAGCAGCTCACAGACAGGAAAGGGAGAGACCCAGTACTTC. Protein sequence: CASSSQTGKGETQYF. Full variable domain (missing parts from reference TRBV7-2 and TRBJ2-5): GAGVSQSPSNKVTEKGKDVELRCDPISGHTALYWYRQSLGQGLEFLIYFQGNSAPDKSGLPSDRFSAERTGGSVSTLTIQRTQQEDSAVYLCASSSQTGKGETQYFGPGTRLLVL.

The CDR3 DNA is TGTGCCAGCAGAGCCGGGACAGGGCCATCCTACGAGCAGTACTTC. It codes for CASRAGTGPSYEQYF. The genes are TRBV6-5 and TRBJ2-7, with 9 bases lining up with TRBD1. The V segment lost 6 bases and the J segment 1 base; nucleotides outside the gene matches: 7. Germline lookup yields CDR1 MNHEY and CDR2 SVGAGI. This CDR3 is built from 15 residues.

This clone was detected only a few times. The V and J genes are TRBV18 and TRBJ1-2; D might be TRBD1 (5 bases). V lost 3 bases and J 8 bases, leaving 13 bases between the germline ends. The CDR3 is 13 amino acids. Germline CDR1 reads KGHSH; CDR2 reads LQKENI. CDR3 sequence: CASSPTDLHGYTF. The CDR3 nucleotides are TGTGCCAGCTCACCGACAGATCTCCACGGCTACACCTTC.

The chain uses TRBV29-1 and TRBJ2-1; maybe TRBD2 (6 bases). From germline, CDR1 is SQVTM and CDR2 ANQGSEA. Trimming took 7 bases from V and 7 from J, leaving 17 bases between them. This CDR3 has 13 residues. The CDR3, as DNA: TGCAGCGGAACCGGGACTGGAACGAATGAGCAGTTCTTC. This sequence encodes CSGTGTGTNEQFF.

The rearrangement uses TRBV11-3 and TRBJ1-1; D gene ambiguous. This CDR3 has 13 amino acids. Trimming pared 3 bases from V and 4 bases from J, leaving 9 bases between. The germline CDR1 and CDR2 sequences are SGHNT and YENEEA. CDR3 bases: TGTGCCAGCAGCTTCTTTGAGGGCACTGAAGCTTTCTTT. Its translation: CASSFFEGTEAFF.

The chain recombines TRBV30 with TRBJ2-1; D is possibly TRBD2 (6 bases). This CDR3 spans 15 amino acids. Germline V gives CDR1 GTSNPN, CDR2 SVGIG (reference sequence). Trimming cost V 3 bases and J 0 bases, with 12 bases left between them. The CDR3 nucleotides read TGTGCCTGGAGGGGGACTTCGAGCTCCTACAATGAGCAGTTCTTC. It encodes CAWRGTSSSYNEQFF.

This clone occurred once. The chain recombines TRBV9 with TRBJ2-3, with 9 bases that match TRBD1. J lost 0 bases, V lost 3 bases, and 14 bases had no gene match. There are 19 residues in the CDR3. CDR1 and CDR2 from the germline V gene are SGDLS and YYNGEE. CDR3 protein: CASSAGQGPTLWSTDTQYF. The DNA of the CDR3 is TGTGCCAGCAGCGCGGGACAGGGACCCACCTTATGGAGCACAGATACGCAGTATTTT.

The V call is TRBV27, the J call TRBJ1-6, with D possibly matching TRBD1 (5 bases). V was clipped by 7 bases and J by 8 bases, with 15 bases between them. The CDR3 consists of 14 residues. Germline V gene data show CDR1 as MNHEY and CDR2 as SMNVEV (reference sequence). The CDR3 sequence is CASKSLGVDSPLHF. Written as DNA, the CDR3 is TGTGCCAGCAAAAGTTTAGGGGTTGATTCACCCCTCCACTTT.

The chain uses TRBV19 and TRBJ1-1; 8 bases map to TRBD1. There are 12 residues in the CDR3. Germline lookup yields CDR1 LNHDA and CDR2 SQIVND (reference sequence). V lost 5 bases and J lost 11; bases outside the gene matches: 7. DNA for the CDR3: TGTGCCAGTAGTTCCCAGGGGGCGAAGGCTTTCTTT. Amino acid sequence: CASSSQGAKAFF.

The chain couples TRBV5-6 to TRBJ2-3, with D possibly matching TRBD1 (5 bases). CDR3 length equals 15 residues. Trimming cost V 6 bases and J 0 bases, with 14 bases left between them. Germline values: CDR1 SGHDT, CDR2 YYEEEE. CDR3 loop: CASNLQGASTDTQYF. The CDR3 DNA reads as TGTGCCAGCAACCTTCAGGGTGCTAGCACAGATACGCAGTATTTT.

The CDR3 spells CASSSRDRGPRELFF. The CDR3 nucleotides are TGTGCCAGCAGCTCCCGGGACAGGGGGCCGCGGGAGCTGTTTTTT. This chain uses TRBV9 with TRBJ2-2; TRBD1 matches 12 bases. CDR1 and CDR2 (germline): SGDLS, YYNGEE. V lost 4 bases, J lost 9 bases, and 7 bases stayed unmatched. This CDR3 spans 15 amino acids.

Here the CDR3 reads CASSNTLDYIKTQYF. DNA for the CDR3: TGTGCCAGCAGCAACACTCTGGACTATATCAAAACCCAGTACTTC. The chain links TRBV2 to TRBJ2-5, with D maybe TRBD2 (6 bases). Germline CDR1 and CDR2: SNHLY and FYNNEI. Trimming pared 6 bases from V and 8 bases from J, leaving 22 bases between. CDR3 length: 15 residues.

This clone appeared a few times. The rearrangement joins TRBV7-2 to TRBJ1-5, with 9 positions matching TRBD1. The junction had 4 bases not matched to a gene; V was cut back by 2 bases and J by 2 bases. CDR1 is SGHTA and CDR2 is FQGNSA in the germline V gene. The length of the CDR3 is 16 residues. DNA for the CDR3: TGTGCCAGCAGCTTAATGTGGGACAGGGGCAATCAGCCCCAGCATTTT. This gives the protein CASSLMWDRGNQPQHF.

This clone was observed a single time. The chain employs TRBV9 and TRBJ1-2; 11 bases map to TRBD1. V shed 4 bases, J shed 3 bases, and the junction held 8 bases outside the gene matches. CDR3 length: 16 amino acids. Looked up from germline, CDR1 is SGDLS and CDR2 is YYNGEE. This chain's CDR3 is CASSLTGTGGYYGYTF. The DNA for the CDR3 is TGTGCCAGCAGCCTAACCGGGACAGGGGGTTACTATGGCTACACCTTC.

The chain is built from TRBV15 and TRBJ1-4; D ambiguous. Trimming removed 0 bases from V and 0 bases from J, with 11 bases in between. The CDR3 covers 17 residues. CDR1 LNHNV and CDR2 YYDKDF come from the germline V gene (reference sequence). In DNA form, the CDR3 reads TGTGCCACCAGCAGAGAGTGGCGGCCCGCAACTAATGAAAAACTGTTTTTT. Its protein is CATSREWRPATNEKLFF.

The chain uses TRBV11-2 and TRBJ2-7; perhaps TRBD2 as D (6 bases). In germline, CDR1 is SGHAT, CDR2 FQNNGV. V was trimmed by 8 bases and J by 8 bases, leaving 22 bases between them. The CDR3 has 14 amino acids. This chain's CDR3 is CASGLERVLGQQYF. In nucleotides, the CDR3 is TGTGCCAGCGGGCTTGAGCGGGTCCTAGGGCAGCAGTACTTC.

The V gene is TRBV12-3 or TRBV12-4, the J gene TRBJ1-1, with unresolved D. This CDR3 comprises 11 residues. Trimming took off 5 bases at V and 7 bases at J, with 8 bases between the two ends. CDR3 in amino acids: CASSRHNEAFF. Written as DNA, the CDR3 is TGTGCCAGCAGTCGACATAATGAAGCTTTCTTT.

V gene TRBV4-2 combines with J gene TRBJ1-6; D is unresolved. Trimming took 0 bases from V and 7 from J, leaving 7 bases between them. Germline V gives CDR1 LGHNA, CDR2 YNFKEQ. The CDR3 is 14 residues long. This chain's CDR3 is CASSQDRRNSPLHF. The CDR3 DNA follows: TGTGCCAGCAGCCAAGATAGGCGGAATTCACCCCTCCACTTT.